This T cell receptor (beta chain) was observed in a study of CD8 T cells in Susac syndrome. General study points: Clonal expansion was missing from Susac syndrome CD4+ T cell repertoires.

Sequencing of TCR beta covered CD8+ and CD4+ T cells obtained from blood. Worth noting for this clonotype: The antigen is not known.

Random hexamers served to reverse transcribe roughly 0.45 to 1 ug RNA. Amplification of the TCR beta CDR3 was carried out by immunoSEQ multiplex PCR, which spanned a total of 54 Vbeta and 13 Jbeta segments. TCRdb used MiXCR to reprocess the immunoSEQ multiplex PCR reads, holding one entry per CDR3 protein. Counted here are 150,000 to 200,000 distinct CDR3 sequences, 75% to 95% occurring once; the ten biggest clones make up around 0.085%. This CDR3 contains 14 residues. The J segment lost 1 base and the V segment lost 5 bases, leaving 2 bases of the junction unmatched. This TCR came from a human donor with Susac syndrome. The V and J genes are TRBV12-3 or TRBV12-4 and TRBJ2-7, with 10 bases matching TRBD2. The sequencing input was CD4+ T cells from PBMCs. CDR3 sequence: CASSRTSGSYEQYF. The CDR3 DNA reads as TGTGCCAGCAGTCGGACTAGCGGATCCTACGAGCAGTACTTC.